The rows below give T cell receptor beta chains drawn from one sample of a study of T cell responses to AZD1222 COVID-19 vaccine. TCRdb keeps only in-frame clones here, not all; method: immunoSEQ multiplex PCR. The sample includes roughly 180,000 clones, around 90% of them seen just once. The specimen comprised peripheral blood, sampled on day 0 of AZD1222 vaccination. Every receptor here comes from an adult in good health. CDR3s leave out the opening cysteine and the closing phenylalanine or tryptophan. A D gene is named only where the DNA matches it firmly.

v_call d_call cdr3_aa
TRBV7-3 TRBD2 ASSSEAGLTDTQY
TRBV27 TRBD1 ASKSGQAREKLF
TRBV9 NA ASSPWSRGAGTGELF
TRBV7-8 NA ASNLGGNQPQH
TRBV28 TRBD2 ASSFRGDSTDTQY
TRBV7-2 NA ASSLQGRGNQPQH
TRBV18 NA ASSPLGTGGTEAF
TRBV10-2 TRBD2 ASSARTSGVNEQF
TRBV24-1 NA ATIEPEFGSNSPLH
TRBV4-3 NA ASSQDKSAMGYNEQF
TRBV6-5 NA ASSLQGDTEAF
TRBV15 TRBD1 ATSRGDSEAF
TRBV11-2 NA ASSRRGASGQPQH
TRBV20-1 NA SASRGLQAF
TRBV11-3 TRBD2 ASSLGASGTYNEQF
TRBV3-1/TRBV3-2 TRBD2 ASSTGGGITNEQF
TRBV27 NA ASSFAGGGELF
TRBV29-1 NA SVDDGIGGVDGYT
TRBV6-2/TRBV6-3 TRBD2 ASSSSELAEETQY
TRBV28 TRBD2 ASSFEGAGGPKNIQY
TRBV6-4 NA ASSEGEREGGNEQF
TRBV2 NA ASSEAARPNQPQH
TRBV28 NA ASSSIISGASSVGYT
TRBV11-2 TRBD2 ASSLESSGTYEQY
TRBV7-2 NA ASSLAGTSRYEQY
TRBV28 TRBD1 ASSLDRTYEQY
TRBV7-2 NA ASSFHNSKGSGNTIY
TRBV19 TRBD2 ASSPGLAGSSYEQY
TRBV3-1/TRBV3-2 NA ASSQGARSSPLH